This T cell receptor beta chain was profiled in a study of blood T cell repertoires in COVID-19. The germline V and J ends were trimmed by 0 bases and 1 base, with 11 bases remaining between them. Looked up from germline, CDR1 is KGHDR and CDR2 is SFDVKD. The CDR3 contains 17 residues. Original handling: It was from reference gene primer amplification that nucleated cell counts were estimated. Repertoires were generated with immunoSEQ multiplex PCR, while TCRdb's copy carries only in-frame clones and drops some. D and trimming were read from the DNA, whereas the V and J calls and clone size are those reported in that table. Here the sample spans around 200,000 clones, roughly 90% being singletons. Seattle's enrolled individuals joined amid active infection and were then monitored longitudinally.

J is TRBJ2-2 and V is TRBV24-1; TRBD2 is a possible D gene (5 bases). Sequencing was done on a sample of peripheral blood. This clonotype originated in a woman aged 60-75 years with COVID-19, enrolled during active disease. CDR3 bases: TGTGCCACCAGTGATTTGGTAAGCCGGGAGAACACCGGGGAGCTGTTTTTT. Translated: CATSDLVSRENTGELFF.